A single T cell receptor beta chain is shown here with its context. Its antigen is not yet known. No quality values exist for individual bases; no much larger clone is one base distant. The data were obtained in a study of blood T cell repertoires in COVID-19 (dated by TCRdb to about 2020). With respect to the entire study: Collaborator samples came from the United States, Italy and Spain and covered acute and convalescent phases of COVID-19. Deeply sampled blood TCRbeta repertoires from subjects exposed to, actively infected with, or recovered from COVID-19 were included in the dataset. Where HLA class I and class II types were available, the types were taken from metadata supplied by the sample provider, not from assay-based typing. The sample metadata nearly always contained a de-identified subject ID, COVID-19 status, age in years and sex. The repertoires were made available in a free public database intended to serve as a resource for research on the immune response to SARS-CoV-2. Samples came from the ongoing ImmuneRACE study (first 160 participants) plus 1,254 subjects from 6 global collaborators. The prospective study material was composed of cDNA or gDNA derived from T cells, B-cell-depleted T cells, or PBMCs.

TCRbeta CDR3 regions were amplified from genomic DNA using the immunoSEQ Assay, a bias-controlled multiplex PCR. Concerning the study's data processing: The number of nucleated cells in each sample was estimated by amplification of reference gene primers within the assay. To quantify the absolute abundance of each unique TCRbeta CDR3 rearrangement, sequence reads were collapsed and filtered. Productive Simpson clonality was computed per sample as the square root of Simpson's diversity index over productive rearrangements. Not all clones reach the TCRdb copy of this immuneACCESS table, which keeps in-frame sequences only. Checked studies attribute under half of the gap to unresolved V genes and leave the rest unexplained. V and J calls and clone size follow that table, whereas D and trimming were derived from the DNA. The sample table lists about 45,000 clones, about 90% of them with a count of one. The ten largest clones represent around 12% of the sample.

Here is what the overall study found, with its caveats: The quantity of clinical and demographic metadata differed by source and by participant and was supplied without curation.

Including the terminal cysteine and phenylalanine, the CDR3 comprises 15 residues. Only the CDR3 portion is preserved as DNA: 45 bases, with reading frame beginning at the first base. According to the germline V gene, CDR1 reads SGHRS and CDR2 reads YFSETQ. The germline ends are 15 bases apart after V is trimmed by 2 bases and J by 7 bases. Whole blood was collected in K2EDTA tubes by collaborating institutions according to the institutions' own protocols. For TCRbeta analysis, collaborator samples were shipped as frozen whole blood, as isolated PBMCs, or as DNA extracted from either sample type. The sample taken for sequencing was peripheral blood. The chain joins TRBV5-1 to TRBJ2-2, with the D gene too uncertain to name. This sequence originates from a human donor in a cohort sampled during active COVID-19. The CDR3: CASSFRAPSGGELFF. The sequenced DNA: TGCGCCAGCAGCTTCAGAGCGCCATCTGGCGGGGAGCTGTTTTTT.